This TCR beta chain was captured in a study of CD8 T cells in Susac syndrome. Study context: The sequenced Susac syndrome patients comprised roughly 6 with active disease and about 8 in remission. Patients with Susac syndrome had blood drawn and were at that point therapy-naive, on corticosteroids, or on intravenous immunoglobulin alone.

Random hexamers were used to reverse transcribe an amount of roughly 0.45 to 1 ug RNA. TCRdb reanalysed the immunoSEQ multiplex PCR reads using MiXCR and keeps one entry per CDR3 protein. The sample holds 65,000 to 85,000 distinct CDR3 sequences, 93% seen once. Turning to this clonotype: No antigen is known for it. At one end, the junction sequence differs from germline, possibly due to a read error.

Germline V gives CDR1 SGHAT, CDR2 FQNNGV. CDR3 length: 15 amino acids. The study's findings and limits: It was in TEMRA cells and active patients that Susac CD8+ clonal expansion peaked. The total CD8+ repertoires contained roughly 17 Susac-specific public clones, and the CD8+ TEMRA repertoires contained about 5.

The sequence was collected from a human donor with Susac syndrome. The sequenced sample consisted of CD8+ T cells from PBMCs. This chain connects TRBV11-2 to TRBJ1-2; D uncertain. In nucleotides, the CDR3 is TGTGCCAGCAGCTTAGCGCCAGAGAGTGGCTATGGCTACACTTTC. Translation: CASSLAPESGYGYTF.